This TCR beta chain was captured in a study of CD4 and CD8 cells across lung adenocarcinoma regions (dated by TCRdb to 2017 to 2018). About the full investigation: Intratumor heterogeneity of the T cell receptor repertoire was examined by comparing tumor centers with tumor margins.

Library prep was done by PCR. Instrument on record: HiSeq X Ten. The raw public data were reprocessed by TCRdb itself: fastp quality trimming at Q25, MiXCR clonotype calling, in-frame beta chains only. When rows share a CDR3 protein, they turn into one entry using the most common DNA and genes. The sample table lists 21,000 or so distinct CDR3 sequences, approximately 54% of them with a count of one. The ten top clones hold 25% to 30% of the sample. Counted from cysteine to phenylalanine, this CDR3 has 12 amino acids. The CDR3 DNA has 36 bases and is translated from base 1. The germline V gene (reference sequence) specifies LNHNV as CDR1 and YYDKDF as CDR2. Patients with localized lung adenocarcinoma, a subtype of non-small cell lung cancer, were used as donors. Samples were obtained from the centers of localized lung adenocarcinomas. For TCR repertoire analysis, CD8+ T cells taken from tumor tissue were profiled apart from CD4+ T cells.

This clonotype was seen just once. Its cognate antigen has yet to be identified. One end of the junction does not line up with germline, which may come from a read error. The sequenced sample was CD8+ T cells from the center of a lung tumor. The cell subset or site label on this specimen signifies: tumor center region. This TCR was recovered from a female donor with lung adenocarcinoma. The CD4 and CD8 labels of this study may be unreliable. The V gene is TRBV15 and the J gene is TRBJ1-2, with no confident D gene call. The CDR3 reads as follows: CATSRKSGSPSF. The bases read TGTGCCACCAGCAGAAAATCTGGTTCCCCCTCTTTC.